This T cell receptor (beta chain) was obtained from a study of cytotoxic CD8 clonotypes in ibrutinib-treated CLL (dated by TCRdb to the early 2020s). About the investigation overall: The cohort was composed of around twelve relapsed/refractory and about 16 treatment-naive patients; IGHV unmutated status was identified in fewer than 18 patients. Responses were partial in roughly 24 patients and complete in 2; after median approximately 69 months follow-up, about 14 stayed in remission and approximately twelve progressed. The response samples were drawn at a median of approximately twelve months into treatment, with a range of about 6 to 36 months. On average, each sample had approximately 250,000 productive templates and about 89,000 productive rearrangements. Every remission and progressive disease sample was obtained while ibrutinib was still being received by the patients. Cryopreserved peripheral blood mononuclear cells were obtained prior to treatment, at the time of response, and at either disease progression or sustained remission. Of the roughly 86 people in the trial, around 25 had longitudinal samples available.

General study outcomes and caveats: Sampling times were not matched between sustained-remission and progressing patients, and lymph node repertoires were not studied. At ibrutinib response clonality went up, during sustained remission it held steady, and at progression it dropped back toward baseline. Public clonotypes were rare and either shrank or stayed stable during treatment, and the rise in clonality at ibrutinib response reflected expansion of private clonotypes. Baseline clonality exceeded that of age-matched healthy donors and correlated strongly with circulating CD8+ T-cell counts.

Each clonotype received, on average, 10x coverage in deep resolution sequencing performed on a MiSeq, where the target depth lay between 1 in 1 million and 1 in 200,000 T cells. The immunoSEQ hsTCRB Kit was used to generate the TCR beta libraries. The original methods were these. The data were analyzed with ImmunoSEQ Analyzer and ImmunoSEQ Data Assistant, and V, D and J gene assignments followed IMGT definitions. Clonality, with values ranging from 0 to 1, was calculated as one minus the normalized Shannon entropy of productive rearrangement frequencies. Public clonotype analysis was restricted to overrepresented clonotypes comprising at least 0.05% of each patient's repertoire. About twelve repertoires from age-matched healthy donors, obtained from immuneACCESS, served as clonality controls. What TCRdb holds here is the immuneACCESS table cut down to in-frame rearrangements. Part of the clones is not present; checked against another copy, under half of the missing clones reflect an unresolved V gene, and the others are unexplained. That table is the source of V, J and clone size, and D and trimming were worked out from the DNA. Recorded for this sample are 52,000 or so clones; approximately 50% of them occurred a single time. Jointly, the top ten make up about 24% of the sample.

This clone has only a few counts. This clone's antigen is unknown. The record has no base qualities; no much larger clone is one base away. The time point label here, explained by the study, means: progressive disease on ibrutinib. For TCR beta library preparation, roughly 2 micrograms of genomic DNA was extracted from cryopreserved PBMCs. High-throughput TCR beta sequencing was performed on longitudinal blood samples from CLL patients receiving ibrutinib monotherapy. Patients were enrolled in a phase 2 open-label single-center ibrutinib monotherapy trial. Sequenced here: PBMCs, sampled at disease progression, from a patient treated with ibrutinib. The source of this sequence is a human donor with chronic lymphocytic leukemia.

The CDR3 protein is CASSDTGSGGNQPQHF. The sequence in DNA is TGTGCCAGCAGTGACACAGGGTCAGGGGGGAATCAGCCCCAGCATTTT. The chain employs TRBV6-1 and TRBJ1-5, and 7 junction bases match TRBD1. The CDR3 covers 16 residues, taking in both the cysteine and the phenylalanine. The kept DNA is CDR3 alone, 48 bases in frame from the first base. The germline V gene gives CDR1 as MNHNS and CDR2 as SASEGT. Germline trimming: 3 bases from V, 4 bases from J; junction bases outside gene matches: 9.